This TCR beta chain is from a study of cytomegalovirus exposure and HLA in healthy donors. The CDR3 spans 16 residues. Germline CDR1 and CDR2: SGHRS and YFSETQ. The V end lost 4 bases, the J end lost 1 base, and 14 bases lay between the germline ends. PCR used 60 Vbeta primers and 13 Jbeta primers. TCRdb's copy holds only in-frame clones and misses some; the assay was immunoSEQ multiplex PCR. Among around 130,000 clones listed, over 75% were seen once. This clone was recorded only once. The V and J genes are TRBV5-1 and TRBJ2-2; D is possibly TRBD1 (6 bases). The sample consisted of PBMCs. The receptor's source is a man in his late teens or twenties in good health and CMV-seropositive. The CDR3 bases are TGCGCCAGCAGCGAACGGACAGATAAGAACACCGGGGAGCTGTTTTTT. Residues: CASSERTDKNTGELFF.